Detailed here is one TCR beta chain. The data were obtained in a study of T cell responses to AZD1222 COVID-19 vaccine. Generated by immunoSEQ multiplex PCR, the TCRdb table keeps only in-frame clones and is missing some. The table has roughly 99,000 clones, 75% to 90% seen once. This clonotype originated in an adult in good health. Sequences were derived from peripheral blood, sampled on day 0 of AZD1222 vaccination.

For the CDR3, the DNA is TGTGCCAGCAGCGCTCAGACAGGGGGCTTGTCTGGCTACACCTTC. This translates into CASSAQTGGLSGYTF. The chain recombines TRBV9 with TRBJ1-2, with 10 bases aligning to TRBD1. V shed 3 bases, J shed 7 bases, and the junction held 9 bases outside the gene matches. The CDR3 covers 15 residues. Germline CDR1 and CDR2: SGDLS and YYNGEE.